This paragraph covers one T cell receptor (beta chain) sequence. What it binds is unknown. The data stem from a study of OX40 agonist ivuxolimab in advanced cancers. About the research overall: Ivuxolimab, an antibody acting as an agonist of OX40 (CD134), was used to treat patients. Study-wide results and limits: Dosing at 0.1 to 3.0 mg/kg was accompanied by clonal expansion of CD4+ and CD8+ blood T cells by week 6. CD8+ T cells were the subset that, on average, had more expanded clones than CD4+.

Anyone with autoimmune disease history or systemic immunosuppression was excluded. The V gene's germline CDR1 is LGHNA and CDR2 YNFKEQ. Unmatched junction bases numbered 4, after V lost 0 bases and J lost 2 bases. The CDR3 is made up of 17 amino acids. Only in-frame clones appear in the TCRdb table, and some are missing; sequencing was by immunoSEQ multiplex PCR. In the table there are 70,000 to 95,000 clones, 94% of which are singletons. The chain couples TRBV4-2 to TRBJ2-3; 11 nucleotides agree with TRBD2. This receptor was identified in an adult with an advanced solid tumor such as melanoma, head and neck, liver or kidney cancer. The source was CD4+ or CD8+ T cells sorted from blood, collected in a trial of the OX40 agonist ivuxolimab. DNA of the CDR3: TGTGCCAGCAGCCAAGATGGGACTAGCGGAACCACAGATACGCAGTATTTT. It codes for CASSQDGTSGTTDTQYF.